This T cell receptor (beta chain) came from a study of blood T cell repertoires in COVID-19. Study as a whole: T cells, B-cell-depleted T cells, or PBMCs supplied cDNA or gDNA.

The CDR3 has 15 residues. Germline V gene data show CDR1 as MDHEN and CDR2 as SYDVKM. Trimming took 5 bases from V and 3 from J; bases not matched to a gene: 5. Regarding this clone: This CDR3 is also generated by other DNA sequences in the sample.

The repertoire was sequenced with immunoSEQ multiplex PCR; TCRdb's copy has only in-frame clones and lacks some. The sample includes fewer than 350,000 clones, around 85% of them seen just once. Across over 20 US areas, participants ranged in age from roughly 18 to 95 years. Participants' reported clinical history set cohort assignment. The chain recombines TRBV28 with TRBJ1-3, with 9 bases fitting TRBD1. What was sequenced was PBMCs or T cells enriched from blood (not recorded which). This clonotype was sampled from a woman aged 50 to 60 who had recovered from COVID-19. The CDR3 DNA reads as TGTGCCAGCAGTCTGGACAGGGGATATGGAAACACCATATATTTT. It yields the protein CASSLDRGYGNTIYF.